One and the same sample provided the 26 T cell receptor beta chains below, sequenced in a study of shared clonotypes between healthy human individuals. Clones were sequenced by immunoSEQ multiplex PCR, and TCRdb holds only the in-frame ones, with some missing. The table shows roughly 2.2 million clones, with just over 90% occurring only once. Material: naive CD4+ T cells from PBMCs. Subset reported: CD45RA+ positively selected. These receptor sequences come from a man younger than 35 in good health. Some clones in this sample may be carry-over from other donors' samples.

The CDR3 is CASSLADAPNTGELFF. The DNA for the CDR3 is TGCGCCAGCAGCTTGGCGGACGCCCCCAACACCGGGGAGCTGTTTTTT. This chain connects TRBV5-1 to TRBJ2-2; D gene uncertain. CDR1 SGHRS and CDR2 YFSETQ come from the germline V gene. The CDR3 is made up of 16 amino acids. The V gene lost 0 bases and the J gene lost 2 bases, with 11 bases spanning the gap. The whole variable domain, remainder taken from reference TRBV5-1 and TRBJ2-2, is KAGVTQTPRYLIKTRGQQVTLSCSPISGHRSVSWYQQTPGQGLQFLFEYFSETQRNKGNFPGRFSGRQFSNSRSEMNVSTLELGDSALYLCASSLADAPNTGELFFGEGSRLTVL.

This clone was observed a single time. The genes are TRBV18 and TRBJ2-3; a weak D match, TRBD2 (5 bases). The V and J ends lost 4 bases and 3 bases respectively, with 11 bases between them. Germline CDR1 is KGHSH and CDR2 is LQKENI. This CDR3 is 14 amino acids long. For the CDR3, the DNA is TGTGCCAGCTCACAGAGCGGAAAAACAGATACGCAGTATTTT. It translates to CASSQSGKTDTQYF.

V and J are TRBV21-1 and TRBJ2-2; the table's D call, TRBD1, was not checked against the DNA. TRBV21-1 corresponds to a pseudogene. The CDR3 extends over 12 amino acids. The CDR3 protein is CASSTNTGELFF. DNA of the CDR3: TGTGCCAGCAGCACAAACACCGGGGAGCTGTTTTTT.

This chain's CDR3 is CASSREVAGTFLYEQYF. As DNA, the CDR3 is TGTGCCAGCAGCCGAGAAGTAGCGGGAACCTTTTTGTACGAGCAGTACTTC. The rearrangement uses TRBV4-2 and TRBJ2-7; 8 nucleotides agree with TRBD2. This CDR3 contains 17 residues. The V gene's germline CDR1 is LGHNA and CDR2 YNFKEQ. Unmatched junction bases numbered 15, after V lost 4 bases and J lost 4 bases.

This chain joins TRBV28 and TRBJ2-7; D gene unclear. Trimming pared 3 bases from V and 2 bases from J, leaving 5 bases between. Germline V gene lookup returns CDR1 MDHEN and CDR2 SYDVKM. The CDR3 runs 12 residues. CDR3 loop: CASSFNPYEQYF. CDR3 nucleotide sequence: TGTGCCAGCAGTTTTAACCCCTACGAGCAGTACTTC.

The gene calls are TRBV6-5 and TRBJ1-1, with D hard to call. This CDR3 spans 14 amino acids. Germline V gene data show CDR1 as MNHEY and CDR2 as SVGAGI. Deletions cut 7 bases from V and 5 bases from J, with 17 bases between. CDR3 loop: CASTAGWGETEAFF. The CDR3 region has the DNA TGTGCCAGCACCGCGGGTTGGGGAGAAACTGAAGCTTTCTTT.

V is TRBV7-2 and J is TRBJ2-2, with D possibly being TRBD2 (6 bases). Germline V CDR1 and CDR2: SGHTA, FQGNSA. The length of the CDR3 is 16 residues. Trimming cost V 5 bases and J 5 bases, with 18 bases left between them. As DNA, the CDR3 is TGTGCCAGCAGCCGCGCCGGGACTGCGAGAACCGGGGAGCTGTTTTTT. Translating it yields CASSRAGTARTGELFF.

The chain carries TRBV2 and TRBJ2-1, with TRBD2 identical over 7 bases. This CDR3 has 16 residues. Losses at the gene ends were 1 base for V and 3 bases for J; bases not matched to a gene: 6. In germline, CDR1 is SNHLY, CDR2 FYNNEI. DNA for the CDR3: TGTGCCAGCAGTGAAGGAGGCAGCGGGGTCTACAATGAGCAGTTCTTC. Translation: CASSEGGSGVYNEQFF.

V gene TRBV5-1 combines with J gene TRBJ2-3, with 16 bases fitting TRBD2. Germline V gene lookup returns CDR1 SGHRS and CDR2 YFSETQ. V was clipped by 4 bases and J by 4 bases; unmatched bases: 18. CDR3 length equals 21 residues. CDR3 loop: CASSAWTPGTSGRAGADTQYF. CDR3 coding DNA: TGCGCCAGCAGCGCCTGGACACCCGGGACTAGCGGGAGGGCCGGCGCAGATACGCAGTATTTT.

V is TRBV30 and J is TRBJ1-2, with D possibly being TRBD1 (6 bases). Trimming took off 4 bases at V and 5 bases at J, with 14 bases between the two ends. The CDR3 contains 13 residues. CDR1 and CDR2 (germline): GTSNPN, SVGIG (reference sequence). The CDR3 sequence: CAWIGGLGYGYTF. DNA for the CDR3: TGTGCCTGGATCGGGGGGCTCGGGTATGGCTACACCTTC.

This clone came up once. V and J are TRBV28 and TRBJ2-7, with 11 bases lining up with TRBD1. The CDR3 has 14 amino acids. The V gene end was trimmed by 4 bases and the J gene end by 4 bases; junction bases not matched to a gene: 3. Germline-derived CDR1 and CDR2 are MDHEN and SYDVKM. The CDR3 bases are TGTGCCAGCAGTTCCGGACAGGGGGCTTACGAGCAGTACTTC. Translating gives CASSSGQGAYEQYF.

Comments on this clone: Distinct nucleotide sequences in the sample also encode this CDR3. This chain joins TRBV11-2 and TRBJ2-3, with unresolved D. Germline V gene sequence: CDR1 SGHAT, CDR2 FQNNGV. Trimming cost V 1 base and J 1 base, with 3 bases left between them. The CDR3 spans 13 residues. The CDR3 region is CASSLAGTDTQYF. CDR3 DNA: TGTGCCAGCAGCTTAGCCGGCACAGATACGCAGTATTTT.

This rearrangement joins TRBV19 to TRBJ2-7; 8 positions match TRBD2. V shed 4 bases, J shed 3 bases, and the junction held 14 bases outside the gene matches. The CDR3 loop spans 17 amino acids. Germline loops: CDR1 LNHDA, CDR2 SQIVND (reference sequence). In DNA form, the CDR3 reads TGTGCCAGTAGTACCTCCTACACTAGCGGACTGTACTACGAGCAGTACTTC. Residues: CASSTSYTSGLYYEQYF.

CDR3 loop: CASDSPGRVTDTQYF. DNA for the CDR3: TGTGCCAGCGACTCCCCCGGGAGGGTCACAGATACGCAGTATTTT. This sequence joins TRBV28 and TRBJ2-3, with TRBD2 matching over 8 bases. The CDR3 sequence is 15 residues long. V lost 8 bases to trimming and J lost 2 bases; unmatched junction nucleotides: 9. Germline CDR1 is MDHEN and CDR2 is SYDVKM.

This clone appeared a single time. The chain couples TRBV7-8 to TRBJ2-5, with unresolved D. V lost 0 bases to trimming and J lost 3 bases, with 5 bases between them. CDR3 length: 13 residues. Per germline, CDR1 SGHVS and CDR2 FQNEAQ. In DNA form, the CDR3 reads TGTGCCAGCAGCTTAGCTACGGAAGAGACCCAGTACTTC. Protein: CASSLATEETQYF. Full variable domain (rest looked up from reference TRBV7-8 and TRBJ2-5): GAGVSQSPRYKVAKRGQDVALRCDPISGHVSLFWYQQALGQGPEFLTYFQNEAQLDKSGLPSDRFFAERPEGSVSTLKIQRTQQEDSAVYLCASSLATEETQYFGPGTRLLVL.

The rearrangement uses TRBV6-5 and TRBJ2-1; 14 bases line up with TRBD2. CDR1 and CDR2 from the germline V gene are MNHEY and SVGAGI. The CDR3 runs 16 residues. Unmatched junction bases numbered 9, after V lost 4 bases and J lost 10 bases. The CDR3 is CASSFRLAGGRGEQFF. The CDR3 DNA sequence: TGTGCCAGCAGTTTTAGACTAGCGGGAGGGAGAGGAGAGCAGTTCTTC.

CDR3 nucleotides: TGTGCCAGCAGCCGAATGGGGGTATCCTACAATGAGCAGTTCTTC. Translation: CASSRMGVSYNEQFF. The J gene is TRBJ2-1, the V gene TRBV7-6; D possibly matches TRBD1 or TRBD2 (5 bases each). V lost 5 bases, J lost 1 base, and 12 bases lay in between. The CDR3 has 15 amino acids. Per germline, CDR1 SGHVS and CDR2 FNYEAQ.

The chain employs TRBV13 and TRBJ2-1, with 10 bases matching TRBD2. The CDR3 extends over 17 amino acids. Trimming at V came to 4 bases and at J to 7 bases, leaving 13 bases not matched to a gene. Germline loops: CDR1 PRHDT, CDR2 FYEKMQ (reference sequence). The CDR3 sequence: CASSSSPTSGNRNEQFF. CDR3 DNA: TGTGCCAGCAGCTCTTCCCCAACTAGCGGGAATAGGAATGAGCAGTTCTTC.

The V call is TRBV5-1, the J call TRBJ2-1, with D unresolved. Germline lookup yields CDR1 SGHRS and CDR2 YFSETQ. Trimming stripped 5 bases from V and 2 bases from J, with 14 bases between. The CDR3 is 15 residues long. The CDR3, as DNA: TGCGCCAGCAGACCCGGAATACTAACCTACAATGAGCAGTTCTTC. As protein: CASRPGILTYNEQFF.

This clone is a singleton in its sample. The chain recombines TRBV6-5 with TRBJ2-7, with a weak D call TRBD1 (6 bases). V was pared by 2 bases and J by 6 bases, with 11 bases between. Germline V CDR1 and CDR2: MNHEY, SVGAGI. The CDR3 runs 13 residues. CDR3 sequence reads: CASSYLGGSEQYF. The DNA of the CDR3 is TGTGCCAGCAGTTACCTTGGGGGCTCCGAGCAGTACTTC.

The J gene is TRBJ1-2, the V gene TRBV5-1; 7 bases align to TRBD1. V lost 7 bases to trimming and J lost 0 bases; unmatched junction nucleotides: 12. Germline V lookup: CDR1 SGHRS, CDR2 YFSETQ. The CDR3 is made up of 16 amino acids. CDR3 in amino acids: CASLPYSGTANYGYTF. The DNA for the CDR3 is TGCGCCAGCCTACCGTATTCCGGGACAGCTAACTATGGCTACACCTTC.

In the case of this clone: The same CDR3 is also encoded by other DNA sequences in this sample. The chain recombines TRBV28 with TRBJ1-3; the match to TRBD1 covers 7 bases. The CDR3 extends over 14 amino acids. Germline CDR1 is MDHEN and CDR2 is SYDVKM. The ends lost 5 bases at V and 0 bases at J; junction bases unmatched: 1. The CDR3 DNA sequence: TGTGCCAGCAGTCAGGGGGGCTCTGGAAACACCATATATTTT. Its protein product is CASSQGGSGNTIYF.

CDR3 DNA sequence: TGTGCCAGCCACTTTGCGGCAGGGACTATCGAAAGCGGCAATGAGCAGTTCTTC. Protein product: CASHFAAGTIESGNEQFF. The rearrangement joins TRBV7-9 to TRBJ2-1; TRBD2 matches 7 bases. The germline gives CDR1 SEHNR, CDR2 FQNEAQ (reference sequence). Trimming at V came to 8 bases and at J to 6 bases, leaving 22 bases not matched to a gene. The length of the CDR3 is 18 residues.

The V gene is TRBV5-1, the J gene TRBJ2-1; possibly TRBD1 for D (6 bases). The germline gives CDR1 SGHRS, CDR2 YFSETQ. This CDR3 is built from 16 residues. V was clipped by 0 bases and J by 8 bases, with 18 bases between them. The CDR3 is CASSLGRDIFVDEQFF. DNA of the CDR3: TGCGCCAGCAGCTTGGGCAGGGACATCTTTGTCGATGAGCAGTTCTTC.

CDR3 sequence (DNA): TGTGCCAGCAGTTCCAGGGTCGTTTCCTACGAGCAGTACTTC. This gives the protein CASSSRVVSYEQYF. This chain links TRBV28 with TRBJ2-7; D possibly corresponds to TRBD1 (5 bases). Germline values: CDR1 MDHEN, CDR2 SYDVKM. The CDR3 totals 14 residues. Trimming left V 4 bases short and J 1 base short, with 11 bases between.

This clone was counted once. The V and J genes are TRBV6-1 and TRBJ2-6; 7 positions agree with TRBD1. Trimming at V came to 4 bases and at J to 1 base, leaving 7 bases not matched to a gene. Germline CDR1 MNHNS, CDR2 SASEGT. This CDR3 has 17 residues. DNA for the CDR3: TGTGCCAGCAGTGGACAGGGACGAAGATCTGGGGCCAACGTCCTGACTTTC. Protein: CASSGQGRRSGANVLTF.